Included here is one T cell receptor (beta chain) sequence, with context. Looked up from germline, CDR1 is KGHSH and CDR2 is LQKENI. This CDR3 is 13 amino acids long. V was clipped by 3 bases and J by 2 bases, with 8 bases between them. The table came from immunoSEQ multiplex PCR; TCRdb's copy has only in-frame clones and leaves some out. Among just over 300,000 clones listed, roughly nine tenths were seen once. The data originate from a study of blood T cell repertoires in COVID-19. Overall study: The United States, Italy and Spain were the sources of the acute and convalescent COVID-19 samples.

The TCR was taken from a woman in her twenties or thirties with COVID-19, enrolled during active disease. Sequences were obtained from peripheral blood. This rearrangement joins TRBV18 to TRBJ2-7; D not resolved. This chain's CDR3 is CASSPGSTYEQYV. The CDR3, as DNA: TGTGCCAGCTCACCTGGCTCAACCTACGAGCAGTACGTC.